This T cell receptor (beta chain) originates from a study of blood T cell repertoires in COVID-19. Overall study: PBMCs, B-cell-depleted T cells, or T cells provided the cDNA or gDNA that made up the material.

Methods used by the authors: From reference gene primer amplification, estimates of nucleated cell counts were derived. Clones were read by immunoSEQ multiplex PCR, and TCRdb kept only the in-frame ones, dropping some. V and J calls and clone size are those listed in that table; D and trimming were worked out from the DNA. The table lists about 220,000 clones, approximately 82% of them singletons. Germline CDR1 reads GTSNPN; CDR2 reads SVGIG (reference sequence). V lost 4 bases to trimming and J lost 6 bases, with 21 bases between them. The CDR3 loop spans 15 amino acids. The source material was peripheral blood. This clonotype was obtained from a man aged 40-55 years who had recovered from COVID-19. The chain links TRBV30 to TRBJ1-2; D unresolved. CDR3 amino acids: CAWTETTRVGHGYTF. DNA of the CDR3: TGTGCCTGGACGGAAACCACGAGGGTTGGCCATGGCTACACCTTC.